The clone carrying this T cell receptor (beta chain) was counted only a few times. Its cognate antigen is unknown. 5'RACE with constant-segment primers yielded barcoded, UMI-tagged TCR alpha and TCR beta cDNA libraries. TCRdb reprocessed the 5' RACE reads with MiXCR, giving one entry per CDR3 protein. The repertoire has under 650,000 distinct CDR3 sequences, 15% to 20% of them found once; the top ten carry about 12%. This entry is derived from a study of T-cell memory formation after mild COVID-19. General study results and limits: Second-wave clones reaching peak frequency on day 37 lacked confirmed SARS-CoV-2 specificity.

With V trimmed by 4 bases and J by 0 bases, 3 bases remained unmatched. The CDR3 sequence is 15 residues long. Germline CDR1 reads SEHNR; CDR2 reads FQNEAQ (reference sequence). The TCR sequence derives from an adult woman who had mild COVID-19 (a few samples of this study predate the infection). Cell type and time point are not known. The sequenced sample consisted of PBMCs or a T cell subset sorted from them (not recorded which). The gene calls are TRBV7-9 and TRBJ2-3; 8 nucleotides align to TRBD1. The CDR3 loop is CASSSWTGSTDTQYF. The CDR3 nucleotides read TGTGCCAGCAGCTCATGGACAGGGAGCACAGATACGCAGTATTTT.